Sequencing of this T cell receptor (beta chain) was carried out in a study of shared clonotypes between healthy human individuals. With respect to this clone: No antigen is known for it.

General study findings and limits: The four-donor shared clonotypes exceeded non-shared clonotypes in generation probability, with non-shared ones scoring lower.

Clones were sequenced by immunoSEQ multiplex PCR, and TCRdb holds only the in-frame ones, with some missing. The table records 2 million to 2.5 million clones, around 95% of them present only once. Sequencing used naive CD4+ T cells sorted from blood. Stated subset: CD45RA+ positively selected. This clonotype was sampled from a man between 18 and 35 years old in good health.

The DNA of the CDR3 is TGTGCCTGGTCTCAGGGTTCCACTGAAGCTTTCTTT. Its translation: CAWSQGSTEAFF. J is TRBJ1-1 and V is TRBV30; D is possibly TRBD1 (5 bases). The CDR3 sequence is 12 residues long. Looked up from germline, CDR1 is GTSNPN and CDR2 is SVGIG (reference sequence). V lost 5 bases and J lost 4, with 11 bases in between.